Listed here are 15 T cell receptor beta chains from one sample, sequenced in a study of beta chain features in type 1 diabetes. The study reverse transcribed the entire isolated RNA, so it sequenced expressed TCRB transcripts. The repertoire was sequenced with immunoSEQ multiplex PCR; TCRdb's copy has only in-frame clones and lacks some. The sample contains roughly 170,000 clones, about 13% of which appear only once. Sequenced input: central memory CD4+ T cells from blood. Receptors were obtained from a woman younger than 35 in good health.

This clone appeared a few times. This rearrangement joins TRBV5-1 to TRBJ1-2; 9 nucleotides line up with TRBD1. The CDR3 is made up of 15 amino acids. CDR1 is SGHRS, CDR2 YFSETQ, per germline. The V gene end was trimmed by 2 bases and the J gene end by 2 bases; junction bases not matched to a gene: 4. In DNA, the CDR3 is TGCGCCAGCAGCTTAACCGGGACAGGGAACTATGGCTACACCTTC. Translation gives CASSLTGTGNYGYTF.

In this sample, this clone turned up a few times. This chain joins TRBV6-1 and TRBJ2-7; 7 bases are a match to TRBD1. This CDR3 contains 14 residues. The germline CDR1 and CDR2 sequences are MNHNS and SASEGT. With V trimmed by 6 bases and J by 3 bases, 8 bases remained unmatched. The CDR3 DNA follows: TGTGCCAGCAGGCCCGGGACAGCAGACTACGAGCAGTACTTC. As protein: CASRPGTADYEQYF.

V is TRBV18 and J is TRBJ1-5; D uncertain. The V end was cut by 2 bases, the J end by 11 bases, with 19 bases between. Germline-derived CDR1 and CDR2 are KGHSH and LQKENI. The CDR3 length is 15 residues. DNA of the CDR3: TGTGCCAGCTCACCATGGGAGGCCGGTACATGGGCCCAGCATTTT. Translated, it gives CASSPWEAGTWAQHF.

This clone has just a few counts. The rearrangement joins TRBV4-1 to TRBJ2-1; 10 positions agree with TRBD2. Germline V gives CDR1 MGHRA, CDR2 YSYEKL. V was pared by 0 bases and J by 8 bases, with 13 bases of the junction left unmatched. The CDR3 extends over 18 amino acids. The CDR3: CASSQDRASGSGGDEQFF. CDR3 coding DNA: TGCGCCAGCAGCCAAGATCGGGCTAGCGGGAGTGGCGGTGATGAGCAGTTCTTC.

This clone has only a few counts. This chain uses TRBV7-9 with TRBJ1-2; a possible D gene is TRBD1 (5 bases). The CDR3 covers 14 residues. CDR1 is SEHNR, CDR2 FQNEAQ, per germline (reference sequence). Trimming left V 1 base short and J 7 bases short, with 13 bases between. The CDR3 here is CASSLVSQGSGYTF. CDR3 nucleotide sequence: TGTGCCAGCAGCTTAGTCTCGCAGGGCAGTGGCTACACCTTC.

This sequence joins TRBV5-1 and TRBJ2-7, with D possibly TRBD1 on 5 matching bases. Germline V CDR1 and CDR2: SGHRS, YFSETQ. CDR3 size: 14 residues. V dropped 5 bases and J dropped 1 base, with 13 bases sitting between them. The DNA of the CDR3 is TGCGCCAGCAGTCAAAGTCGACAGTCCTACGAGCAGTACTTC. This sequence encodes CASSQSRQSYEQYF.

The rearrangement uses TRBV25-1 and TRBJ2-2, with 9 bases lining up with TRBD1. The CDR3 sequence is 15 residues long. Germline V gene lookup returns CDR1 MGHDK and CDR2 SYGVNS. The J segment lost 6 bases and the V segment lost 3 bases, leaving 5 bases of the junction unmatched. CDR3 sequence (DNA): TGTGCCAGCAGTGAGGGACAGGGTAGGGCCGGGGAGCTGTTTTTT. Residues: CASSEGQGRAGELFF.

The table lists this clone with a few counts. The rearrangement uses TRBV7-3 and TRBJ1-1; 9 bases are shared with TRBD1. The CDR3 has 13 amino acids. Germline lookup yields CDR1 SGHTA and CDR2 FQGTGA. V lost 5 bases to trimming and J lost 4 bases; unmatched junction nucleotides: 2. CDR3 coding DNA: TGTGCCAGCAGCCCGGGACAGGGCACTGAAGCTTTCTTT. This translates into CASSPGQGTEAFF.

In this sample, this clone turned up a few times. The chain has TRBV5-1 and TRBJ2-1; 8 bases align to TRBD2. The CDR3 spans 16 residues. The trim removed 2 bases at V and 6 bases at J, leaving 10 bases unmatched. CDR1 is SGHRS, CDR2 YFSETQ, per germline. This chain's CDR3 is CASSFGRTGGGNEQFF. For the CDR3, the DNA is TGCGCCAGCAGCTTTGGTAGGACGGGGGGGGGCAATGAGCAGTTCTTC.

The chain is built from TRBV7-9 and TRBJ1-4; TRBD1 aligns across 7 bases. V shed 1 base and J 8 bases; nucleotides not matched to a gene: 4. Looked up from germline, CDR1 is SEHNR and CDR2 is FQNEAQ (reference sequence). This CDR3 contains 14 residues. In nucleotides, the CDR3 is TGTGCCAGCAGCTTAGGGACAGGTCACGAAAAACTGTTTTTT. Amino acid sequence: CASSLGTGHEKLFF. Full variable domain (rest looked up from reference TRBV7-9 and TRBJ1-4): DTGVSQNPRHKITKRGQNVTFRCDPISEHNRLYWYRQTLGQGPEFLTYFQNEAQLEKSRLLSDRFSAERPKGSFSTLEIQRTEQGDSAMYLCASSLGTGHEKLFFGSGTQLSVL.

This clone has a handful of counts. The V call is TRBV5-1, the J call TRBJ2-1; 8 bases agree with TRBD2. This CDR3 is built from 15 residues. CDR1 is SGHRS and CDR2 is YFSETQ in the germline V gene. Trimming removed 5 bases from V and 7 bases from J; junction bases left unmatched: 11. CDR3 loop: CASSDITGGRNEQFF. The CDR3, as DNA: TGCGCCAGCAGTGATATAACGGGAGGGAGGAATGAGCAGTTCTTC.

The rearrangement uses TRBV6-6 and TRBJ1-5; TRBD1 agrees at 12 bases. The trim removed 4 bases at V and 6 bases at J, leaving 4 bases unmatched. The CDR3 has 15 amino acids. The germline V gene has CDR1 MNHNY and CDR2 SVGAGI (reference sequence). Here the CDR3 reads CASSWGQGAGQPQHF. The DNA for the CDR3 is TGTGCCAGCAGTTGGGGACAGGGGGCAGGTCAGCCCCAGCATTTT.

This clone was counted only a few times. The chain links TRBV7-2 to TRBJ2-7, with TRBD1 identical over 9 bases. The CDR3 contains 15 residues. V shed 1 base and J 6 bases; nucleotides not matched to a gene: 7. Germline values: CDR1 SGHTA, CDR2 FQGNSA. CDR3 nucleotide sequence: TGTGCCAGCAGCTTAGGATGGACAGGGGTAAGCGAGCAGTACTTC. Its translation: CASSLGWTGVSEQYF.

This clone was counted only a few times. The J gene is TRBJ2-1, the V gene TRBV5-1, with 12 bases that match TRBD2. J was trimmed by 4 bases and V by 4 bases; bases with no gene match: 6. CDR1 SGHRS and CDR2 YFSETQ come from the germline V gene. This CDR3 contains 16 residues. The CDR3 nucleotides read TGCGCCAGCAGCCCGTGGACTAGCGGGACGTACAATGAGCAGTTCTTC. Translating gives CASSPWTSGTYNEQFF.

This clone has more than one count but fewer than ten. The V and J genes are TRBV30 and TRBJ2-1; 10 nucleotides agree with TRBD2. Germline CDR1 GTSNPN, CDR2 SVGIG (reference sequence). The CDR3 totals 14 residues. Trimming removed 2 bases from V and 3 bases from J; junction bases left unmatched: 1. The CDR3 DNA sequence: TGTGCCTGGAGTCGGACTAGCGGCTACAATGAGCAGTTCTTC. Its translation is CAWSRTSGYNEQFF. Full variable domain (rest looked up from reference TRBV30 and TRBJ2-1): SQTIHQWPATLVQPVGSPLSLECTVEGTSNPNLYWYRQAAGRGLQLLFYSVGIGQISSEVPQNLSASRPQDRQFILSSKKLLLSDSGFYLCAWSRTSGYNEQFFGPGTRLTVL.